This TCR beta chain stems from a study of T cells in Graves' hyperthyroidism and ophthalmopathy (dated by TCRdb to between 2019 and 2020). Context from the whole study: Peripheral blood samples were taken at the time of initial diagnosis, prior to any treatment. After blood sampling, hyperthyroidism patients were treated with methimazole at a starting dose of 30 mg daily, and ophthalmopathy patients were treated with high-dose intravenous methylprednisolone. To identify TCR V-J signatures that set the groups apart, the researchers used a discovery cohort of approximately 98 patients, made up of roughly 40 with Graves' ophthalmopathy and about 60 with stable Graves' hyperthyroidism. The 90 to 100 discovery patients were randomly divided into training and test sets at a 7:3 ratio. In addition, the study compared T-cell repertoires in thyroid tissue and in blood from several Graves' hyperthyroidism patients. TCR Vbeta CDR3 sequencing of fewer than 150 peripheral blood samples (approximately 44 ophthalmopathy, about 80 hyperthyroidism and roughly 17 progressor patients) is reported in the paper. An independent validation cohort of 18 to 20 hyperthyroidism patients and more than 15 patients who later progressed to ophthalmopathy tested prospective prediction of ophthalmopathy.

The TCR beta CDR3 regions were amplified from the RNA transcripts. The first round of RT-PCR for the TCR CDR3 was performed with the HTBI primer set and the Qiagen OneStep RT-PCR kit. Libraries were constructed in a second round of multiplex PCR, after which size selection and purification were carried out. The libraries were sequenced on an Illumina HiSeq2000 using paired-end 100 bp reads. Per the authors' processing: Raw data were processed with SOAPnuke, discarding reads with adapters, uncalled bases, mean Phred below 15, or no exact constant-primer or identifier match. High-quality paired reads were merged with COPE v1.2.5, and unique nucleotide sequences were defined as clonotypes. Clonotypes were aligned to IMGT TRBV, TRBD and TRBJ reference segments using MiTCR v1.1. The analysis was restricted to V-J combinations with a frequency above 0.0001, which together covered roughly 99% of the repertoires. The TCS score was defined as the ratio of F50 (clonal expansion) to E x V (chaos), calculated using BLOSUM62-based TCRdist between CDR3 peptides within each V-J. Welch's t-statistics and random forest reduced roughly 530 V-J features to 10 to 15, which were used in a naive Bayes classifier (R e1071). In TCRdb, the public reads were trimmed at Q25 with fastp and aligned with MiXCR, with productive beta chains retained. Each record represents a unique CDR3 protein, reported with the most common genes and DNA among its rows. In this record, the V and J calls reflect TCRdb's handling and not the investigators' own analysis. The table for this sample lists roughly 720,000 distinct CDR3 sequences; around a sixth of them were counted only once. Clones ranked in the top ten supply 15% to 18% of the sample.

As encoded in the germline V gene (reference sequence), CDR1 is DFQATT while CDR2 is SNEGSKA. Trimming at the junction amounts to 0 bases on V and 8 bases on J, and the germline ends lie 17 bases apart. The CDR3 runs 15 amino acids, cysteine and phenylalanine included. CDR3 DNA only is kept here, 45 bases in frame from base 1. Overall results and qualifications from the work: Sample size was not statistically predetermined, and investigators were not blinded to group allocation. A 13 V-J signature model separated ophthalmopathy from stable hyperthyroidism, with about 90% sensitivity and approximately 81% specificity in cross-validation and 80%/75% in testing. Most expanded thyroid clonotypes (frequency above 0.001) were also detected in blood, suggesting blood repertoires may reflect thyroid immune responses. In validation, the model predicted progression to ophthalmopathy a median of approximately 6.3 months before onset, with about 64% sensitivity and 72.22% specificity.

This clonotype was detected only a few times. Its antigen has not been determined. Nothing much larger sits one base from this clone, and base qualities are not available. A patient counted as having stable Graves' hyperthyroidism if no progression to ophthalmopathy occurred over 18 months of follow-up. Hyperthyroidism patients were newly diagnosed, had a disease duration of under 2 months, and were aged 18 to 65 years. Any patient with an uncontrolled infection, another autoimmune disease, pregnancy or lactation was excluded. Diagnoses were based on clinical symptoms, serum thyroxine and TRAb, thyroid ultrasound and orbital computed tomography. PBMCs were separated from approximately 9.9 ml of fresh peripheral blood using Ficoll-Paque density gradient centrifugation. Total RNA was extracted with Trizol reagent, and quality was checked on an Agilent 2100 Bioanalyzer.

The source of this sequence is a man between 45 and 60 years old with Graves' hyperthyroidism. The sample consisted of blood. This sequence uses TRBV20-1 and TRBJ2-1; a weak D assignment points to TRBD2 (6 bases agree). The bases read TGCAGTGCTAGAGAATCCGGGCTAGCGATAGATGAGCAGTTCTTC. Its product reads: CSARESGLAIDEQFF.